This T cell receptor (beta chain) is drawn from a study of blood T cell repertoires in COVID-19 (dated by TCRdb to about 2020). Turning to the overall study: Samples covering the acute and convalescent phases of COVID-19 were provided by collaborators in the United States, Italy and Spain. HLA class I and class II types, where available, came from metadata supplied by the sample provider rather than from assay-based typing. The prospective study material was composed of cDNA or gDNA derived from T cells, B-cell-depleted T cells, or PBMCs. The repertoires were made available in a free public database intended to serve as a resource for research on the immune response to SARS-CoV-2. Subjects who had been exposed to COVID-19, were actively infected with it, or had recovered from it provided the deeply sampled blood TCRbeta repertoires that made up the dataset. The samples were drawn from the first 160 participants of the ongoing ImmuneRACE study and from over 950 subjects provided by 6 global collaborators. The sample metadata nearly always contained a de-identified subject ID, COVID-19 status, age in years and sex.

Participants in the prospective study were aged roughly 18 to 100 years, lived in more than 20 United States geographic areas, and enrolled through a virtual design. To assign participants to cohorts, the prospective study relied on clinical history that participants themselves reported in a screening survey and a study questionnaire. A participant counted as exposed if, within 2 weeks of entering the study, that participant had been in contact with someone who had a PCR-confirmed or clinician-diagnosed COVID-19 case. In the prospective study, whole blood, serum and a nasopharyngeal or oropharyngeal swab were collected from each participant by mobile phlebotomists. Prospective study participants could optionally give additional blood draws and questionnaires over a roughly two-month period. Before DNA extraction, prospective study blood samples were shipped either frozen or at room temperature.

Beyond this particular receptor, the publication reports: The amount of clinical and demographic metadata varied by source and participant and was provided uncurated.

TCRbeta CDR3 regions were amplified from genomic DNA using the immunoSEQ Assay, a bias-controlled multiplex PCR. The authors' pipeline ran thus. Within the assay, amplification of reference gene primers was used to estimate how many nucleated cells each sample contained. To quantify the absolute abundance of each unique TCRbeta CDR3 rearrangement, sequence reads were collapsed and filtered. For each sample, productive Simpson clonality was calculated as the square root of Simpson's diversity index across productive rearrangements. Sourced from immuneACCESS, this table was stored by TCRdb with only in-frame sequences that have V and J called. A share of the clones is absent; for the studies checked, an unresolved V gene accounts for under half, and the remainder has no known explanation. The D gene and trimming were derived from the DNA, and the V and J assignments and clone size from that table. Across this sample there are 250,000 or so clones, with around 93% seen only once. 2.5% to 3% of the sample comes from the top ten.

Taken from the germline V gene, the CDR1 and CDR2 loops are SGHNT and YENEEA. Trimming removed 1 base from V and 0 bases from J; the gene matches leave 3 bases unexplained. From its cysteine to its phenylalanine, the CDR3 spans 16 amino acids. Solely the CDR3 DNA is kept, with 48 bases framed from the first base. Of note for this clone: The antigen it recognizes is unknown. Base qualities were left out, and no much larger clone turns up one base away.

This receptor was identified in a middle-aged man who had been exposed to COVID-19. Sequencing used PBMCs or T cells enriched from blood (not recorded which). The chain is assembled from TRBV11-3 and TRBJ2-1, with 7 bases in between that match TRBD2. The CDR3 protein sequence reads: CASSLVRGSSYNEQFF. In nucleotides, the sequence is TGTGCCAGCAGCTTAGTCCGCGGGAGCTCCTACAATGAGCAGTTCTTC.